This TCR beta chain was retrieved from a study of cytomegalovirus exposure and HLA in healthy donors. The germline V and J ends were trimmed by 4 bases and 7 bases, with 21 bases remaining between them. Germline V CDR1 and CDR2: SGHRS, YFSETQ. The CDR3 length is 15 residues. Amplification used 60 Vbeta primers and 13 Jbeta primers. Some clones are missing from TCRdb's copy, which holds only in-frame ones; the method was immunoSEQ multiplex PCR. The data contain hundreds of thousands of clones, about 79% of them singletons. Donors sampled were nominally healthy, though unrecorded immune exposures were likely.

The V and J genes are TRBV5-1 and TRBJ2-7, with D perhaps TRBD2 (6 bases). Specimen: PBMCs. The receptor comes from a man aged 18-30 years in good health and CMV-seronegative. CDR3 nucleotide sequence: TGCGCCAGCAGCCCGGCGGCGGGGCCCGTGTTGGAGCAGTACTTC. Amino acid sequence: CASSPAAGPVLEQYF. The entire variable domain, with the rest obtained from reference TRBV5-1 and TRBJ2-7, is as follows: KAGVTQTPRYLIKTRGQQVTLSCSPISGHRSVSWYQQTPGQGLQFLFEYFSETQRNKGNFPGRFSGRQFSNSRSEMNVSTLELGDSALYLCASSPAAGPVLEQYFGPGTRLTVT.